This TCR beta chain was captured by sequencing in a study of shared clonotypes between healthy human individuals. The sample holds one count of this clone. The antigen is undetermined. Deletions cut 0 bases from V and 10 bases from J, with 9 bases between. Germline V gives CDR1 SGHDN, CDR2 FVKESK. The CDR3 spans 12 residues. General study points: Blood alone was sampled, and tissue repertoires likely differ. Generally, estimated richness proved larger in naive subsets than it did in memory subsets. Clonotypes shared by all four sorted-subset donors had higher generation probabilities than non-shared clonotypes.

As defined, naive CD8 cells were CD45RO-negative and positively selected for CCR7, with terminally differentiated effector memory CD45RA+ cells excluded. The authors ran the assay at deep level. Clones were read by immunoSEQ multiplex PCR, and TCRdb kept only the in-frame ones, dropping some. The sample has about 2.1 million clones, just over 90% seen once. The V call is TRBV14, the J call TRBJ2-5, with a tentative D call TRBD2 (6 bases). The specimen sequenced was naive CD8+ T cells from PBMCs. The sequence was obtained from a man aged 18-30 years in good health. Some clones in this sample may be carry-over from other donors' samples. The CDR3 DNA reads TGTGCCAGCAGCCAAGATCGGGGGAACCAGTACTTC. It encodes CASSQDRGNQYF.